The clone carrying this TCR beta chain was seen only once. What it binds is not known. The protocol was immunoSEQ multiplex PCR, while the TCRdb copy is restricted to in-frame clones and leaves out a portion. This table has around 100,000 clones, about nine tenths appearing once. The CDR3 covers 14 residues. V dropped 3 bases and J dropped 6 bases, with 9 bases sitting between them. From germline, CDR1 is MNHEY and CDR2 SMNVEV (reference sequence). The data belong to a study of T cell responses to AZD1222 COVID-19 vaccine. Whole-study findings and limits: Spike-specific TCR depth and breadth grew after two AZD1222 doses.

Sequenced material: peripheral blood, taken on day 0 of AZD1222 vaccination. V usage is TRBV27 and J usage is TRBJ1-6; D gene unclear. The sequence was collected from an adult in good health. The CDR3 loop is CASSFTRGNSPLHF. CDR3 coding DNA: TGTGCCAGCAGTTTCACTCGGGGTAATTCACCCCTCCACTTT.